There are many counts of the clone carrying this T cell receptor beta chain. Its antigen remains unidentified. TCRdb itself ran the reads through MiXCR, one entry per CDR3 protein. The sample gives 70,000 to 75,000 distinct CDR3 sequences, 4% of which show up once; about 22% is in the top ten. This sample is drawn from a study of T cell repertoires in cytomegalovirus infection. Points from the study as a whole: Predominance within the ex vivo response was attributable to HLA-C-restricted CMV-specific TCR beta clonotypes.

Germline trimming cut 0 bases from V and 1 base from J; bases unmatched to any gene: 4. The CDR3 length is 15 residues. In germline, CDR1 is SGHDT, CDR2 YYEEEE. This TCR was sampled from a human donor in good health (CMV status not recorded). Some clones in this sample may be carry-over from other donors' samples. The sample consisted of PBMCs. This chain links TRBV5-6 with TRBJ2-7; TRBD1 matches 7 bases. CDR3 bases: TGTGCCAGCAGCTTGGGAGACAGGGTATCCTACGAGCAGTACTTC. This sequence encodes CASSLGDRVSYEQYF.